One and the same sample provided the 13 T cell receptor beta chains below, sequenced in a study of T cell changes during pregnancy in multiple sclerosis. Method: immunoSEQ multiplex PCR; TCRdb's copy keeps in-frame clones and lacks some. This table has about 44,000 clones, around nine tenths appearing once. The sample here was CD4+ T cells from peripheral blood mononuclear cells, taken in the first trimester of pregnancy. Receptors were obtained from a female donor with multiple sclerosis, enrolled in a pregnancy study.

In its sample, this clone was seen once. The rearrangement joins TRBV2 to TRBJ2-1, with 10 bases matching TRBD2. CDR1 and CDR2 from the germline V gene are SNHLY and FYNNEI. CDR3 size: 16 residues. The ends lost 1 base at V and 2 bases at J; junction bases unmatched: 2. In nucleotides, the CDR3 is TGTGCCAGCAGTGAAGAAGCGGGAGGGCCCTACAATGAGCAGTTCTTC. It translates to CASSEEAGGPYNEQFF. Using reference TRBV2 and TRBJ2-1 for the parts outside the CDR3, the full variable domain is EPEVTQTPSHQVTQMGQEVILRCVPISNHLYFYWYRQILGQKVEFLVSFYNNEISEKSEIFDDQFSVERPDGSNFTLKIRSTKLEDSAMYFCASSEEAGGPYNEQFFGPGTRLTVL.

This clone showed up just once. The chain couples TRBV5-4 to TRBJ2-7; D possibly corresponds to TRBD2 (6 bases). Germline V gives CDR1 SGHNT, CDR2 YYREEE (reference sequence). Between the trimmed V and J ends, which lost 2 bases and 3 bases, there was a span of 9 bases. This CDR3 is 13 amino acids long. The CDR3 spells CASSFLGGYEQYF. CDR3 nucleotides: TGTGCCAGCAGCTTCCTGGGGGGCTACGAGCAGTACTTC.

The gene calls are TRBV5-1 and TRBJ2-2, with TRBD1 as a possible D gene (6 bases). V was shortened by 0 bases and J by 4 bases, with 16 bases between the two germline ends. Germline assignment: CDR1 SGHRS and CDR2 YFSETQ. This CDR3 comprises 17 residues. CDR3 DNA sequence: TGCGCCAGCAGCTTGGAGGCTCAGGGGCCGGGCACCGGGGAGCTGTTTTTT. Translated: CASSLEAQGPGTGELFF.

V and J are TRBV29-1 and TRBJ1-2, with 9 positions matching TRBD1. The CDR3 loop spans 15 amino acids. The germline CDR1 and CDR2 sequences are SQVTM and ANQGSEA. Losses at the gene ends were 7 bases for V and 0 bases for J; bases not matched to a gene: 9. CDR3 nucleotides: TGCAGCGCAGGACAGGGGCTTTTAGCTAACTATGGCTACACCTTC. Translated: CSAGQGLLANYGYTF.

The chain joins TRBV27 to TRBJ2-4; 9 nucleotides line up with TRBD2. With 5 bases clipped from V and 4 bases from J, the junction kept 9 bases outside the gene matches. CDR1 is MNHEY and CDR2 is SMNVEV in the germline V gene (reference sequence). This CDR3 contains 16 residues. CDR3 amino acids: CASSQPSGMEKNIQYF. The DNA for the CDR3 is TGTGCCAGCAGTCAACCTAGCGGGATGGAGAAAAACATTCAGTACTTC.

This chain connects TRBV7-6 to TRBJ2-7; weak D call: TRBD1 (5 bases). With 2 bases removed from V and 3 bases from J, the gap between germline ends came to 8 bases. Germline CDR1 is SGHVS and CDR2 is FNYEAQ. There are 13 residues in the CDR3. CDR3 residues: CASSLSRDYEQYF. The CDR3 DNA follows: TGTGCCAGCAGCTTAAGCAGGGACTACGAGCAGTACTTC.

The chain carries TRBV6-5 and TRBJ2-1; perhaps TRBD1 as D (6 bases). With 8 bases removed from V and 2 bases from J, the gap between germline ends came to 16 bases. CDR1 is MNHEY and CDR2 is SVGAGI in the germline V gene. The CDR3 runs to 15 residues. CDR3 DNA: TGTGCCAGCCGCACCAGGGACATCACCTACAATGAGCAGTTCTTC. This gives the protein CASRTRDITYNEQFF.

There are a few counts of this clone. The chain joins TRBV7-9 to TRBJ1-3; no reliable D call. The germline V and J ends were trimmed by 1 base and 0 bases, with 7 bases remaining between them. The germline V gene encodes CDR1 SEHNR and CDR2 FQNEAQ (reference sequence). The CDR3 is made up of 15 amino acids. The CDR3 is CASSLGSSSGNTIYF. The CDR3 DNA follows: TGTGCCAGCAGCTTAGGCAGTTCCTCTGGAAACACCATATATTTT.

The chain's CDR3 is CASSLGQINSPLHF. The CDR3 DNA reads TGTGCCAGCAGCTTGGGACAGATAAATTCACCCCTCCACTTT. The chain couples TRBV7-9 to TRBJ1-6, with 7 bases fitting TRBD1. V shed 3 bases and J 7 bases; nucleotides not matched to a gene: 3. Germline V lookup: CDR1 SEHNR, CDR2 FQNEAQ (reference sequence). This CDR3 is 14 amino acids long.

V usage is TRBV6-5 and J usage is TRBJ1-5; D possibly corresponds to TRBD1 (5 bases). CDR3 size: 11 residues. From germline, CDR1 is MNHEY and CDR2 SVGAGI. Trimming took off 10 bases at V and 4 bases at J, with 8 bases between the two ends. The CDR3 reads CATGVNQPQHF. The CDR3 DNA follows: TGTGCCACGGGGGTGAATCAGCCCCAGCATTTT.

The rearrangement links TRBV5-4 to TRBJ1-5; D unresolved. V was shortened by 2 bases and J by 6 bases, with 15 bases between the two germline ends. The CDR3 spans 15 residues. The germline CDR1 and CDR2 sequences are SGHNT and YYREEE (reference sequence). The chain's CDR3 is CASSLDPGSGQPQHF. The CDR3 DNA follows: TGTGCCAGCAGCTTAGACCCGGGTAGTGGTCAGCCCCAGCATTTT. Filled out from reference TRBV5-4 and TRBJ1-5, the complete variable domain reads ETGVTQSPTHLIKTRGQQVTLRCSSQSGHNTVSWYQQALGQGPQFIFQYYREEENGRGNFPPRFSGLQFPNYSSELNVNALELDDSALYLCASSLDPGSGQPQHFGDGTRLSIL.

CDR3: CASSEGLAGTGANNEQFF. The CDR3, as DNA: TGTGCCAGCAGTGAGGGACTAGCGGGGACGGGAGCCAACAATGAGCAGTTCTTC. The chain has TRBV2 and TRBJ2-1, with 13 nucleotides matching TRBD2. The CDR3 is 18 amino acids. Germline loops: CDR1 SNHLY, CDR2 FYNNEI. The trim removed 3 bases at V and 5 bases at J, leaving 10 bases unmatched.

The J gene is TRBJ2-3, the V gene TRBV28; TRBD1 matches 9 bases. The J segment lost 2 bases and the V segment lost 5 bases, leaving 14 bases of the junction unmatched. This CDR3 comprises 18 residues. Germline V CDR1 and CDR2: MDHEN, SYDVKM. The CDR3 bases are TGTGCCAGCAGTACCTGGGGACAGGGCACCCTACACACAGATACGCAGTATTTT. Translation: CASSTWGQGTLHTDTQYF.